Listed below are T cell receptor beta chains from one sample, sequenced in a study of blood T cell repertoires in COVID-19. Sequencing was performed with immunoSEQ multiplex PCR; in TCRdb, only in-frame clones are kept and a portion is missing. The sample has roughly 380,000 clones, around 84% seen once; the top ten hold roughly 1.2%. The sequenced material came from peripheral blood. Receptors originate from a human donor with acute or convalescent COVID-19. The donor label of this sample is uncertain. The conserved cysteine and the conserved F or W are not part of the CDR3 here. Each record gives: V gene, clone size, D gene, CDR3 protein. A D gene is named only where the DNA matches it firmly. For some rows the clone size is stated as once, few or many, or as a class when expanded; others skip it.

v_gene: TRBV5-1; abundance: few; d_gene: .; CDR3aa: ASSLGVSRDSGNTIY
v_gene: TRBV7-9; abundance: .; d_gene: .; CDR3aa: ASNPRGPGVTEAF
v_gene: TRBV5-4; abundance: .; d_gene: TRBD1; CDR3aa: ASSFGGQGSSYEQY
v_gene: TRBV4-1; abundance: .; d_gene: .; CDR3aa: ASSPPPVRWGAYNEQF
v_gene: TRBV21-1; abundance: .; d_gene: .; CDR3aa: ASRSTSLLGTDTQY
v_gene: TRBV3-1/TRBV3-2; abundance: .; d_gene: TRBD1; CDR3aa: ASSQSDRGTEAF
v_gene: TRBV3-1/TRBV3-2; abundance: .; d_gene: TRBD1; CDR3aa: ASSQTGVTGNTIY
v_gene: TRBV18; abundance: few; d_gene: TRBD1; CDR3aa: ASSRQGDTEAF
v_gene: TRBV29-1; abundance: .; d_gene: .; CDR3aa: SVWTVNYGYT
v_gene: TRBV2; abundance: .; d_gene: .; CDR3aa: ASTIEWNQPQH
v_gene: TRBV5-1; abundance: .; d_gene: TRBD1; CDR3aa: ASNPGTGVLDYGYT
v_gene: TRBV11-2; abundance: .; d_gene: .; CDR3aa: ASSLYRTNSYGYT
v_gene: TRBV18; abundance: once; d_gene: .; CDR3aa: ASSPAQGWVTEAF
v_gene: TRBV4-2; abundance: .; d_gene: .; CDR3aa: ASSQEARGRAETQY
v_gene: TRBV7-6; abundance: .; d_gene: .; CDR3aa: ASSLMGGSGSPLH
v_gene: TRBV29-1; abundance: .; d_gene: TRBD2; CDR3aa: SALPGLARGKGGTDTQY
v_gene: TRBV7-6; abundance: .; d_gene: .; CDR3aa: ASSLAGHSYNSPLH
v_gene: TRBV19; abundance: .; d_gene: .; CDR3aa: ASSMERSGIRNQPQH
v_gene: TRBV5-1; abundance: .; d_gene: TRBD1; CDR3aa: ASSLTGGVNEQF
v_gene: TRBV29-1; abundance: .; d_gene: TRBD1; CDR3aa: SVETGQAYTQY
v_gene: TRBV5-1; abundance: .; d_gene: .; CDR3aa: ASSLEQTYNEQF
v_gene: TRBV28; abundance: .; d_gene: .; CDR3aa: ASVSEITDTQY
v_gene: TRBV28; abundance: .; d_gene: .; CDR3aa: ASTPGGSHTEAF
v_gene: TRBV18; abundance: few; d_gene: TRBD2; CDR3aa: ASSPPVGSGSYNEQF
v_gene: TRBV7-9; abundance: few; d_gene: .; CDR3aa: ASSFYLTEAF
v_gene: TRBV15; abundance: once; d_gene: TRBD1; CDR3aa: ATSKGRQGRNTEAF
v_gene: TRBV29-1; abundance: .; d_gene: .; CDR3aa: SVEGHSYEQY
v_gene: TRBV20-1; abundance: .; d_gene: TRBD2; CDR3aa: SASITGGVSTDTQY
v_gene: TRBV11-1; abundance: .; d_gene: TRBD1; CDR3aa: ASSLVGGLNTEAF
v_gene: TRBV5-6; abundance: .; d_gene: .; CDR3aa: ASSLDGYGYT
v_gene: TRBV18; abundance: .; d_gene: .; CDR3aa: ASSPPQGMNTEAF
v_gene: TRBV27; abundance: .; d_gene: TRBD2; CDR3aa: ASSLGLAGDEQF
v_gene: TRBV20-1; abundance: .; d_gene: .; CDR3aa: SASFPRAKYEQY
v_gene: TRBV7-8; abundance: .; d_gene: .; CDR3aa: ASSSFRDNYGYT
v_gene: TRBV5-1; abundance: .; d_gene: TRBD1; CDR3aa: ASSVQGNIQY
v_gene: TRBV9; abundance: .; d_gene: .; CDR3aa: ASSVGGADSPLH
v_gene: TRBV30; abundance: .; d_gene: .; CDR3aa: AWSVRAGTEAF
v_gene: TRBV2; abundance: once; d_gene: TRBD1; CDR3aa: ASSPTGDLGYT
v_gene: TRBV18; abundance: .; d_gene: .; CDR3aa: ASSPGAGEKLF
v_gene: TRBV10-1; abundance: .; d_gene: .; CDR3aa: ASRGTGELF
v_gene: TRBV2; abundance: .; d_gene: TRBD1; CDR3aa: ASIRQGEVYGYT
v_gene: TRBV7-2; abundance: .; d_gene: .; CDR3aa: ASSLVPAGPANEKLF
v_gene: TRBV7-8; abundance: .; d_gene: .; CDR3aa: ASSLGRPPNTEAF
v_gene: TRBV7-9; abundance: .; d_gene: TRBD2; CDR3aa: ASSLVAGGRETQY